This TCR beta chain was sequenced for a study of T cell repertoires in cytomegalovirus infection. Study as a whole: In public TCR beta signatures, there were indications of both CMV infection and matching HLA type.

Ten or more counts support this clonotype. The antigen is unknown. CDR3 size: 14 residues. Trimming pared 2 bases from V and 8 bases from J, leaving 11 bases between. Per the germline V gene, CDR1 is SGDLS and CDR2 is YYNGEE. One entry per CDR3 protein, called by TCRdb with MiXCR from the reads. The sample carries under 150,000 distinct CDR3 sequences, less than 9.5% recorded once. Findings and caveats of the study: CMV carriers having the relevant HLA were flagged by cumulative public TCR beta family frequency. Ex vivo, HLA-C-restricted CMV-specific TCR beta clonotypes prevailed over the rest of the response.

The TCR comes from a human donor in good health (CMV status not recorded). Some clones in this sample may be carry-over from other donors' samples. Sequenced sample: PBMCs. V and J are TRBV9 and TRBJ1-6, with D maybe TRBD1 (6 bases). CDR3 nucleotide sequence: TGTGCCAGCAGCGTGAAAGGGGGTGATTCACCCCTCCACTTT. It yields the protein CASSVKGGDSPLHF.